This is a list of T cell receptor beta chains from one sample in a study of T cells in Graves' hyperthyroidism and ophthalmopathy. TCRdb reanalysed the multiplex PCR reads using MiXCR and keeps one entry per CDR3 protein. The table records 350,000 to 400,000 distinct CDR3 sequences, about 18% of them present only once. The source material was blood. These receptors all come from a woman aged 18-35 years with Graves' hyperthyroidism. Each CDR3 is given with its conserved first and last residue. The order of the fields is D gene, clone size, CDR3 length, J gene, V gene, CDR3 DNA, CDR3 protein. D genes are given only for firm matches. Only some rows state a clone size, as once, few, many or a class for expanded clones.

d_call: NA; clone_size: many; cdr3_length: 15; j_call: TRBJ2-7; v_call: TRBV7-7; cdr3_nt: TGTGCTAGCAGCTTAGCTCTCGGAGTCTCCTACGAGCAGTACTTC; cdr3_aa: CASSLALGVSYEQYF
d_call: NA; clone_size: NA; cdr3_length: 14; j_call: TRBJ1-5; v_call: TRBV2; cdr3_nt: TGTGCCAGCAGTACTCAGGGGAGCAATCAGCCCCAGCATTTT; cdr3_aa: CASSTQGSNQPQHF
d_call: NA; clone_size: many; cdr3_length: 12; j_call: TRBJ1-2; v_call: TRBV12-3/TRBV12-4; cdr3_nt: TGTGCCAGCAGTTTGGACAGTTATGGCTACACCTTC; cdr3_aa: CASSLDSYGYTF
d_call: NA; clone_size: many; cdr3_length: 11; j_call: TRBJ1-1; v_call: TRBV7-9; cdr3_nt: TGTGCCAGCAGCGAAAACAGGGAAGCTTTCTTT; cdr3_aa: CASSENREAFF
d_call: NA; clone_size: NA; cdr3_length: 14; j_call: TRBJ2-5; v_call: TRBV20-1; cdr3_nt: TGCAGTGCTAGAGACCAGGGGCGGCTAGGGGCCCAGTACTTC; cdr3_aa: CSARDQGRLGAQYF
d_call: NA; clone_size: many; cdr3_length: 14; j_call: TRBJ2-5; v_call: TRBV12-3/TRBV12-4; cdr3_nt: TGTGCCAGCAGTAAACCGGGACTTCAAGAGACCCAGTACTTC; cdr3_aa: CASSKPGLQETQYF
d_call: NA; clone_size: many; cdr3_length: 15; j_call: TRBJ2-5; v_call: TRBV12-3/TRBV12-4; cdr3_nt: TGTGCCAGCAGGGGGAAGGAGGTAGGAGAAGAGACCCAGTACTTC; cdr3_aa: CASRGKEVGEETQYF
d_call: NA; clone_size: once; cdr3_length: 15; j_call: TRBJ1-1; v_call: TRBV12-3/TRBV12-4; cdr3_nt: TGTGCCAGCAGCAGGGCAGGGCATGGGGACACTGAAGCTTTCTTT; cdr3_aa: CASSRAGHGDTEAFF
d_call: TRBD1; clone_size: NA; cdr3_length: 15; j_call: TRBJ1-6; v_call: TRBV19; cdr3_nt: TGTGCCACCCGCCGTACGGGACAGGGGCAGTCACCCCTCCACTTT; cdr3_aa: CATRRTGQGQSPLHF
d_call: TRBD2; clone_size: many; cdr3_length: 16; j_call: TRBJ2-2; v_call: TRBV25-1; cdr3_nt: TGTGCCAGCAGTGACCTTGTCCTAGCGGGGACCGGGGAGCTGTTTTTT; cdr3_aa: CASSDLVLAGTGELFF
d_call: TRBD2; clone_size: many; cdr3_length: 14; j_call: TRBJ2-5; v_call: TRBV20-1; cdr3_nt: TGCAGTGCTAGCGGGGGGAGGCTAGGGGAGACCCAGTACTTC; cdr3_aa: CSASGGRLGETQYF
d_call: NA; clone_size: NA; cdr3_length: 14; j_call: TRBJ2-2; v_call: TRBV29-1; cdr3_nt: TGCAGCGTTGTCCGACCCTCCGACGGCGGGGAGCTGTTTTTT; cdr3_aa: CSVVRPSDGGELFF
d_call: NA; clone_size: NA; cdr3_length: 12; j_call: TRBJ1-1; v_call: TRBV30; cdr3_nt: TGTGTCTGGGGGGTCGGAAAGCCTGAAGCTTTCTTT; cdr3_aa: CVWGVGKPEAFF
d_call: TRBD1; clone_size: many; cdr3_length: 14; j_call: TRBJ1-2; v_call: TRBV11-2; cdr3_nt: TGTGCCAGCAGCTTAGATCTCGGGACAGACGGCTACACCTTC; cdr3_aa: CASSLDLGTDGYTF